This T cell receptor (beta chain) was observed in a study of cytomegalovirus exposure and HLA in healthy donors. The ends lost 8 bases at V and 5 bases at J; junction bases unmatched: 5. The germline CDR1 and CDR2 sequences are MNHEY and SVGAGI. This CDR3 has 12 amino acids. Amplification used 60 Vbeta primers and 13 Jbeta primers. Sequencing used immunoSEQ multiplex PCR; TCRdb keeps in-frame clones, though not all of them. The sample lists around 130,000 clones; roughly 80% were seen once. Source material: PBMCs. The rearrangement links TRBV6-5 to TRBJ1-2, with TRBD1 matching 7 bases. This sequence originates from a man in his thirties or forties in good health and CMV-seronegative. CDR3 nucleotide sequence: TGTGCCAGCTGGACAGGTTTATATGGCTACACCTTC. Amino acid sequence: CASWTGLYGYTF.